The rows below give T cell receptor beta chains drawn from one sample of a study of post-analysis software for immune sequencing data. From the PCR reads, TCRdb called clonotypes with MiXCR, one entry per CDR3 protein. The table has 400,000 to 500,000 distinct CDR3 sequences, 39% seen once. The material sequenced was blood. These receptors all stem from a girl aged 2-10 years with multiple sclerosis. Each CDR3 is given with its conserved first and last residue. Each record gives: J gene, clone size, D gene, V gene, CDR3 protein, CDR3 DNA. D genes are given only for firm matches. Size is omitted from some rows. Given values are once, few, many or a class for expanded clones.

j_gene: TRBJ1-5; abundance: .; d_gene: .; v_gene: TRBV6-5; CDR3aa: CASTLYDWDQPQHF; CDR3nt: TGTGCCAGCACTCTTTACGACTGGGACCAGCCCCAGCATTTT
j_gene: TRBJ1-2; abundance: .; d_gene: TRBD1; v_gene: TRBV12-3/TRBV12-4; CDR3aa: CASRYQGADGYTF; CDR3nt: TGTGCCAGCAGATACCAGGGGGCTGATGGCTACACCTTC
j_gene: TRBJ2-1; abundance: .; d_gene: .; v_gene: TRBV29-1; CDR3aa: CSVLEDLYNEQFF; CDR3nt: TGCAGCGTTTTGGAGGATCTATACAATGAGCAGTTCTTC
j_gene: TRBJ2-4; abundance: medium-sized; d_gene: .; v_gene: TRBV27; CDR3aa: CASSSELGMAKNIQYF; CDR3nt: TGTGCCAGCAGTTCGGAGTTGGGTATGGCCAAAAACATTCAGTACTTC
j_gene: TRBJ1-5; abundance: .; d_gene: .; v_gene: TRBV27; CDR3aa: CASSALNSNQPQHF; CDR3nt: TGTGCCAGCAGTGCCCTCAATAGCAATCAGCCCCAGCATTTT
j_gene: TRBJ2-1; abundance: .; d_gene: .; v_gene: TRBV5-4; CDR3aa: CASSYRQNLLEDEQFF; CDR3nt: TGTGCCAGCAGCTATCGACAGAACTTATTGGAGGATGAGCAGTTCTTC
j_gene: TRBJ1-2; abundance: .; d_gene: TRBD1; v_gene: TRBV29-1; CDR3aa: CSVVGGAGGYTF; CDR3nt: TGCAGCGTAGTAGGGGGCGCGGGGGGCTACACCTTC
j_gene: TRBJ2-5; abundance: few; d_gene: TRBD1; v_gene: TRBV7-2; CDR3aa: CASSRDRRTETQYF; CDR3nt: TGTGCCAGCAGCCGGGACAGGAGGACAGAGACCCAGTACTTC
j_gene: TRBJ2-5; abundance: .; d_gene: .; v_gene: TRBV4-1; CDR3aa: CASSHIGWSETRYF; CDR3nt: TGCGCCAGCAGCCACATAGGGTGGTCCGAGACCCGGTACTTC
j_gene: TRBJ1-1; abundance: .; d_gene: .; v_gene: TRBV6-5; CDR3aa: CASSSRTDEAFF; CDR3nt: TGTGCCAGCAGTTCCCGGACGGATGAAGCTTTCTTT
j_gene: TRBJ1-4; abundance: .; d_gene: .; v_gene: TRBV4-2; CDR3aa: CASSSRGGGTNEKLFF; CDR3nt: TGTGCCAGCAGCTCAAGAGGAGGGGGTACTAATGAAAAACTGTTTTTT
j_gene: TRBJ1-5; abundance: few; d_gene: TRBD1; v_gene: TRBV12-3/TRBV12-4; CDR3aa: CASSAHPTGSGPQHF; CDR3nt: TGTGCCAGCAGTGCGCACCCGACAGGGTCTGGACCCCAGCATTTT
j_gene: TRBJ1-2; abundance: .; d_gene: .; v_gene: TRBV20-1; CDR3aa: CSAPTDGYTF; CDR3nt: TGCAGTGCTCCCACGGATGGCTACACCTTC
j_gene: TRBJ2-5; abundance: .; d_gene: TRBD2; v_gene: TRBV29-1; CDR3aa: CSALGLAVDNEQYF; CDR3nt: TGCAGCGCACTGGGACTAGCGGTCGACAATGAGCAGTACTTC
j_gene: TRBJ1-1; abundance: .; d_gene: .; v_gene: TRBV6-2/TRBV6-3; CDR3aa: CASSYLQALNTEAFF; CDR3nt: TGTGCCAGCAGTTACTTACAGGCATTGAACACTGAGGCTTTCTTT
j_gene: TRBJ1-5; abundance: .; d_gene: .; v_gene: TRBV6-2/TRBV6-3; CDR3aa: CANSRYRESNQPQHF; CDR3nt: TGTGCCAACAGCCGTTACAGGGAAAGCAATCAGCCCCAGCATTTT
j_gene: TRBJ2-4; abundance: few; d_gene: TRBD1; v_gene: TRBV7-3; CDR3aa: CASSERDRERAKNIQYF; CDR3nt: TGTGCCAGCAGCGAGAGAGACAGGGAGAGAGCCAAAAACATTCAGTACTTC
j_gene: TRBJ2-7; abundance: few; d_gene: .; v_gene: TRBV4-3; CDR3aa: CASSQWGTYEQYF; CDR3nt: TGCGCCAGCAGCCAATGGGGAACCTACGAGCAGTACTTC
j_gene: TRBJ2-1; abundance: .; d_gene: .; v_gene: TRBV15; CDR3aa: CATSRDLGWVSNEQFF; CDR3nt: TGTGCCACCAGCAGAGATTTGGGTTGGGTCTCAAATGAGCAGTTCTTC
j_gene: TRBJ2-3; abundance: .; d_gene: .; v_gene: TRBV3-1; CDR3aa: CASSQEGRGVSTDTQYF; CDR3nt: TGTGCCAGCAGCCAAGAGGGCAGGGGGGTCAGCACAGATACGCAGTATTTT
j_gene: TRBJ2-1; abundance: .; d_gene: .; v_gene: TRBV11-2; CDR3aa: CASVLEVASYNEQFF; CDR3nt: TGTGCCAGCGTTCTTGAGGTGGCGTCCTACAATGAGCAGTTCTTC
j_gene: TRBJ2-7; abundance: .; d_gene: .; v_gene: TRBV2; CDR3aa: CASSEQDYEQYF; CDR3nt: TGTGCCAGCAGTGAACAGGACTACGAGCAGTACTTC
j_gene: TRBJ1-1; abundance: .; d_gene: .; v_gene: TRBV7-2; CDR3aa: CASSLYQGNTEAFF; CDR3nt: TGTGCCAGCAGCTTATATCAGGGGAACACTGAAGCTTTCTTT
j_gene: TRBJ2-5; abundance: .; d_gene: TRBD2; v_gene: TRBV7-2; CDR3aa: CASSLGREGFLYF; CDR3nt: TGTGCCAGCAGCTTAGGGCGGGAGGGCTTCCTGTACTTC
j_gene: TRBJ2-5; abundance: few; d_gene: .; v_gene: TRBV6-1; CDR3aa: CAALQGQETQYF; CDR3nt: TGTGCCGCCCTACAAGGTCAAGAGACCCAGTACTTC
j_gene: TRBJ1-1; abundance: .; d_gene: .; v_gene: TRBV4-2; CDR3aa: CASSRVTSGTEAFF; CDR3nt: TGTGCCAGCAGCCGCGTGACATCCGGGACTGAAGCTTTCTTT
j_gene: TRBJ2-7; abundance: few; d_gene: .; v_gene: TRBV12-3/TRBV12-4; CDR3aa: CASRGDFSEQYF; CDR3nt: TGTGCCAGCAGAGGGGACTTCTCCGAGCAGTACTTC
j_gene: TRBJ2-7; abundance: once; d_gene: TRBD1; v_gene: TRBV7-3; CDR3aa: CASSLNPGGYEQYF; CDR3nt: TGTGCCAGCAGCTTAAATCCAGGGGGCTACGAGCAGTACTTC
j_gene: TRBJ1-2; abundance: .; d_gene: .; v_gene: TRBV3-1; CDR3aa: CASSQNDRIYGYTF; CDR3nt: TGTGCCAGCAGCCAAAATGACAGGATTTATGGCTACACCTTC
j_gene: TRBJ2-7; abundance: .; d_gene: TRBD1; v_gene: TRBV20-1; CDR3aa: CSPSGQLEQYF; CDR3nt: TGCAGTCCTTCGGGACAGCTCGAGCAGTACTTC
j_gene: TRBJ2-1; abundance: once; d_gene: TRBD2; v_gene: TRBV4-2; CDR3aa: CASSQYKREALPSYNEQFF; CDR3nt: TGTGCCAGCAGCCAATATAAGCGGGAGGCCCTACCTTCTTACAATGAGCAGTTCTTC
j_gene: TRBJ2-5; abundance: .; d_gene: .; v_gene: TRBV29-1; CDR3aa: CSVAGRLDNEQYF; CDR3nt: TGCAGCGTAGCAGGGCGCCTAGACAATGAGCAGTACTTC
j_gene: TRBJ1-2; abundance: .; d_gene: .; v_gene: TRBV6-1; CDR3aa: CASSGQGQAMGGYTF; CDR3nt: TGTGCCAGCAGTGGTCAGGGCCAAGCGATGGGCGGCTACACCTTC
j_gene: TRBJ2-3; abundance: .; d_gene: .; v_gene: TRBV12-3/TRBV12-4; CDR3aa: CASKTVTQGTQYF; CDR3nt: TGTGCCAGCAAAACCGTTACGCAGGGTACGCAGTATTTT
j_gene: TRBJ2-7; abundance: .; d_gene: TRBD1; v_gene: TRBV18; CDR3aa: CASSPDRVSYEQYF; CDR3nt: TGTGCCAGCTCACCGGACAGGGTTTCCTACGAGCAGTACTTC
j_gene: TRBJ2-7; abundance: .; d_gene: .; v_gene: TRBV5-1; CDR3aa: CASSLVSGSNEQYF; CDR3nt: TGCGCCAGCAGCTTGGTCTCAGGGAGTAACGAGCAGTACTTC
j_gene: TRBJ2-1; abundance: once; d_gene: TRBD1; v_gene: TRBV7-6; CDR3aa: CANSLEGGLGNEQFF; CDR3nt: TGTGCCAACAGCTTAGAAGGGGGCCTGGGCAATGAGCAGTTCTTC
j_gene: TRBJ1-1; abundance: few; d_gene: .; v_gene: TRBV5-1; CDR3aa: CASSLMAGSETEAFF; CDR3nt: TGCGCCAGCAGCTTGATGGCAGGGAGTGAGACTGAAGCTTTCTTT
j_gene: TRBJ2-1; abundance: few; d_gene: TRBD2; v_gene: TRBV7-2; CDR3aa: CASSPNLLAGGSYNEQFF; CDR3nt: TGTGCCAGCAGCCCAAACTTACTAGCGGGAGGATCCTACAATGAGCAGTTCTTC
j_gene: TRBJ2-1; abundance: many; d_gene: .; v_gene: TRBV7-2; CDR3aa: CASSSSALSSYNEQFF; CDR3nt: TGTGCCAGCAGCTCGAGCGCGCTTAGCTCCTACAATGAGCAGTTCTTC
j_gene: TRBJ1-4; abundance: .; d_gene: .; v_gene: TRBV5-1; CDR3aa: CASSIGQTNEKLFF; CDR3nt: TGCGCCAGCAGCATAGGACAGACTAATGAAAAACTGTTTTTT
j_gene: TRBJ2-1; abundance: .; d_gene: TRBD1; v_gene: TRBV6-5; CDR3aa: CASSYPGTEYNEQFF; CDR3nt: TGTGCCAGCAGTTACCCCGGGACAGAATACAATGAGCAGTTCTTC
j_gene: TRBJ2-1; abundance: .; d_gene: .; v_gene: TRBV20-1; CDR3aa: CSANHQTSTEQFF; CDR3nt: TGCAGTGCTAACCACCAGACTAGTACTGAGCAGTTCTTC